Following are 3 T cell receptor beta chains from one sample sequenced in a study of shared T cell receptors in the human thymus. Clones were read by immunoSEQ multiplex PCR, and TCRdb kept only the in-frame ones, dropping some. The sample has some 760,000 clones, 70% to 90% seen once. These same data were also listed under a study on human thymus T cells.

The source material was thymocytes. These receptors all come from a girl less than two years old with a congenital heart defect.

V usage is TRBV7-2 and J usage is TRBJ1-2; TRBD1 might be the D (6 bases). With 5 bases removed from V and 4 bases from J, the gap between germline ends came to 14 bases. The CDR3 sequence is 14 residues long. Germline CDR1 SGHTA, CDR2 FQGNSA. CDR3 sequence reads: CASSDPGHLYGYTF. CDR3 bases: TGTGCCAGCAGCGATCCGGGACACCTCTATGGCTACACCTTC.

About this clone: Its ends do not fully match the called genes, so a read error is possible. The V gene is TRBV27, the J gene TRBJ2-3, with 8 bases matching TRBD1. The CDR3 has 14 residues. Germline V gives CDR1 MNHEY, CDR2 SMNVEV (reference sequence). The CDR3 sequence is CDQATGGSTDTQYF. CDR3 coding DNA: TGCGACCAGGCTACAGGGGGAAGCACAGATACGCAGTATTTT.

This chain uses TRBV19 with TRBJ2-1; D is possibly TRBD1 (5 bases). Germline CDR1 is LNHDA and CDR2 is SQIVND (reference sequence). Trimming stripped 0 bases from V and 6 bases from J, with 12 bases between. This CDR3 has 15 residues. The CDR3 DNA reads as TGTGCCAGTAGTATAGATCTGTTTAGGGGCAATGAGCAGTTCTTC. Translating gives CASSIDLFRGNEQFF.